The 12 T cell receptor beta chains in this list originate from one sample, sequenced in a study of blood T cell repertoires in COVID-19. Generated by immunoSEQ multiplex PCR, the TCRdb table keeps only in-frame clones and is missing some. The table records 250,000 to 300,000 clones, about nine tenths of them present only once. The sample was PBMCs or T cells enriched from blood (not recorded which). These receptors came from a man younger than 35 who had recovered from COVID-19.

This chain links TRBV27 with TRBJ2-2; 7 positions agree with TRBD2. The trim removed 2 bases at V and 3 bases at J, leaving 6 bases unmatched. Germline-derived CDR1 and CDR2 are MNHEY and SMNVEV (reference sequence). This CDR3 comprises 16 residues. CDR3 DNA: TGTGCCAGCAGTTTAGTGGCGGGAGCGTACACCGGGGAGCTGTTTTTT. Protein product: CASSLVAGAYTGELFF.

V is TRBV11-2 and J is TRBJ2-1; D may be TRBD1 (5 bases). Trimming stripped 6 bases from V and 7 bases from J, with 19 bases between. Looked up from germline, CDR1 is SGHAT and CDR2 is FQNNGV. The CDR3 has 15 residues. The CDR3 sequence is CASRVTGRSVNEQFF. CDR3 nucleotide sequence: TGTGCCAGCAGGGTCACAGGACGCTCGGTTAATGAGCAGTTCTTC.

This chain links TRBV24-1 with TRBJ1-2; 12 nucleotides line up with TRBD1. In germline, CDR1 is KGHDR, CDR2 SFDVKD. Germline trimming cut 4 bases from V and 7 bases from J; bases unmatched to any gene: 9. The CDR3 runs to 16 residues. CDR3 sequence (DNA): TGTGCCACCAGTGAACCCGGGACAGGGGGCCGCGGTGGCTACACCTTC. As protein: CATSEPGTGGRGGYTF.

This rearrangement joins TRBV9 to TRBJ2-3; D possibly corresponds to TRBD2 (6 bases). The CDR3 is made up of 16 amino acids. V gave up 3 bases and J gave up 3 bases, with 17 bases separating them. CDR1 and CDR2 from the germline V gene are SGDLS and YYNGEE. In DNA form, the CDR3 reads TGTGCCAGCAGCGCGTCCTCTAGCGTTCAAACAGATACGCAGTATTTT. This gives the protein CASSASSSVQTDTQYF.

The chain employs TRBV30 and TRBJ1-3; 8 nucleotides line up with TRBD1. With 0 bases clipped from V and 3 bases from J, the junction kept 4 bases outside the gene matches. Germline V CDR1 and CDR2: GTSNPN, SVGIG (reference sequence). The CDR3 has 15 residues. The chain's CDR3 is CAWSVDRGLGNTIYF. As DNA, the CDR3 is TGTGCCTGGAGTGTAGACAGGGGTCTTGGAAACACCATATATTTT.

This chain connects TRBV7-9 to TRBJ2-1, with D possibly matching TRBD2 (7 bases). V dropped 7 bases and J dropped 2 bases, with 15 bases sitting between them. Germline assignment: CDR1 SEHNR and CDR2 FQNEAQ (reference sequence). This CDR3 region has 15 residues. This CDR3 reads CASTHGGPTYNEQFF. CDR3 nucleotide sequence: TGTGCCAGCACCCACGGGGGGCCAACCTACAATGAGCAGTTCTTC.

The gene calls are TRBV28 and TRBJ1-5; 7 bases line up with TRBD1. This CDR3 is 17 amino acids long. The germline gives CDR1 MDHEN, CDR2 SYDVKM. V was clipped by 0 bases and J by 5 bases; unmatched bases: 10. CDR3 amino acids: CASSLCMAAGGDQPQHF. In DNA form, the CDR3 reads TGTGCCAGCAGTTTATGCATGGCGGCAGGGGGTGATCAGCCCCAGCATTTT.

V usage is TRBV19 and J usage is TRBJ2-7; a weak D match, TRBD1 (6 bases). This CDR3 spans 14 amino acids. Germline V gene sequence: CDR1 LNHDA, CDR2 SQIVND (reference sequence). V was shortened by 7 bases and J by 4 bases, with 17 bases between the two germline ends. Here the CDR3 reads CASKSAWGPYEQYF. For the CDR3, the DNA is TGTGCCAGTAAATCCGCGTGGGGGCCGTACGAGCAGTACTTC.

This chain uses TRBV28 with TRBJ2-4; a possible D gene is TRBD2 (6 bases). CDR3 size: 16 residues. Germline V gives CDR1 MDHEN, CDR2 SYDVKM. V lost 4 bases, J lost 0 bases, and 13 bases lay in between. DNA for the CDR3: TGTGCCAGCAGTTCTTATCGGGGACTAGCCAAAAACATTCAGTACTTC. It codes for CASSSYRGLAKNIQYF.

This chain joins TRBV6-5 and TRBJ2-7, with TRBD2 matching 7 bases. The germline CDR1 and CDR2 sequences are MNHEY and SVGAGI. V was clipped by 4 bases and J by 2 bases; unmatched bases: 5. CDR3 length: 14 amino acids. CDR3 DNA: TGTGCCAGCAGTTCAGCGGGAAGAACCTACGAGCAGTACTTC. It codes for CASSSAGRTYEQYF.

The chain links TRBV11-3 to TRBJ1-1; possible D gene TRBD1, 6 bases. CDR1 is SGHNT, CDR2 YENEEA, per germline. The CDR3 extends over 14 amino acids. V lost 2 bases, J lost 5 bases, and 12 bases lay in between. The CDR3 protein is CASSLSGGKTEAFF. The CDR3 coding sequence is TGTGCCAGCAGCTTATCGGGGGGCAAGACTGAAGCTTTCTTT.

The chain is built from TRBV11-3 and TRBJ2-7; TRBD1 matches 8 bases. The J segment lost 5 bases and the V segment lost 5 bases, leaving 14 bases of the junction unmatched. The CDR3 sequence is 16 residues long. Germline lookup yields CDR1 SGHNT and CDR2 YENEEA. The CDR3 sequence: CASSPIVGQGVHEQYF. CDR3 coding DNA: TGTGCCAGCAGCCCTATCGTCGGACAGGGTGTCCACGAGCAGTACTTC.